These T cell receptor beta chains were read from a single sample in a study of control samples from healthy donors and cancer patients. Assay: immunoSEQ multiplex PCR; the TCRdb copy retains only in-frame clones and omits some. Seen here are around 2,300 clones, around 97% observed once, and the top ten hold 1.5% to 2%. The specimen sequenced was PBMCs. The receptors originated from a man in his sixties or seventies with head and neck cancer. CDR3s include the opening cysteine and the closing phenylalanine or tryptophan. The order of the fields is J gene, D gene, clone size, V gene, CDR3 DNA, CDR3 protein. D genes are given only for firm matches. Clone size is shown for a subset of rows, as once, few, many or a class of expanded clone.

TRBJ2-7 TRBD1 - TRBV7-2 TGTGCCAGCAGCTCTCGGACAGGGGGCGTCTACGAGCAGTACTTC CASSSRTGGVYEQYF
TRBJ1-6 TRBD1 - TRBV6-5 TGTGCCAGCAGTTACACAGGGGGTAATTCACCCCTCCACTTT CASSYTGGNSPLHF
TRBJ2-3 TRBD2 - TRBV18 TGTGCCAGCTCACCCGGGACTAGCGGTACAGATACGCAGTATTTT CASSPGTSGTDTQYF
TRBJ2-5 - - TRBV9 TGTGCCAGCAGCGGAGACTCGCGGGAGACCCAGTACTTC CASSGDSRETQYF
TRBJ1-6 - once TRBV6-5 TGTGCCAGCAGTATGGATGGACAGACTCGTTCACCCCTCCACTTT CASSMDGQTRSPLHF
TRBJ1-1 TRBD1 - TRBV11-3 TGTGCCAGCAGCTTAGTTCCCCCCGGGACAGGCACTGAAGCTTTCTTT CASSLVPPGTGTEAFF
TRBJ2-3 - - TRBV7-9 TGTGCCAGCAGCCCTAGTAGGGGGGGTGATACGCAGTATTTT CASSPSRGGDTQYF
TRBJ2-5 - - TRBV12-5 TGTGCTAGTGGACCCACTAGTCGGGAGACCCAGTACTTC CASGPTSRETQYF
TRBJ2-7 TRBD2 - TRBV10-3 TGTGCCAGCAGTTTCGGGACTAGCGGGATCTACGAGCAGTACTTC CASSFGTSGIYEQYF
TRBJ1-1 - - TRBV2 TGTGCCAGCAGGGGAGGCTTTGAAGCTTTCTTT CASRGGFEAFF
TRBJ1-2 - - TRBV6-5 TGTGCCAGCAGTCGAGGGGAGCGTAACAATGGCTACACCTTC CASSRGERNNGYTF
TRBJ1-2 - - TRBV6-2/TRBV6-3 TGTGCCAGCAGTACTCGAGCCGGGACAAATTATGGCTACACCTTC CASSTRAGTNYGYTF
TRBJ1-1 - - TRBV2 TGTGCCAGCAAGGACAGTGGGACACGGAGGACGTTCTTT CASKDSGTRRTFF
TRBJ1-2 - - TRBV2 TGTGCCAGCAGTGGGAGCGGTCGAGGTTATGGCTACACCTTC CASSGSGRGYGYTF
TRBJ1-4 - - TRBV30 TGTGCCTGGAGCGTACGCGGGGCCCCAAGTAATGAAAAACTGTTTTTT CAWSVRGAPSNEKLFF
TRBJ1-5 - - TRBV27 TGTGCCAGCACCTCTCGGTGGGGGGGGCATAGCAATCAGCCCCAGCATTTT CASTSRWGGHSNQPQHF
TRBJ1-3 - - TRBV2 TGTGCCAGCAGTGAAGGGCAGGGTCTCTCTGGAAACACCATATATTTT CASSEGQGLSGNTIYF
TRBJ1-6 - - TRBV27 TGTGCCAGCAGAACAGGCTCAGGATCACCCCTCCACTTT CASRTGSGSPLHF
TRBJ1-2 - - TRBV3-1/TRBV3-2 TGTGCCAGCAGCCAGGCTGGACAGCGGCGGAGTGGCTACACCTTC CASSQAGQRRSGYTF
TRBJ2-7 TRBD2 - TRBV5-1 TGCGCCAGCAGCTTAAGGACTAGCGGAACCTACGAGCAGTACTTC CASSLRTSGTYEQYF
TRBJ2-2 - - TRBV6-5 TGTGCCAGCAGAAGGATTCTCACCGGGGAGCTGTTTTTT CASRRILTGELFF
TRBJ1-2 TRBD1 - TRBV18 TGTGCCAGCTCACCATTGGGACAGGGGCCGCTTACTAACTATGGCTACACCTTC CASSPLGQGPLTNYGYTF